This T cell receptor beta chain originates from a study of T cell repertoires in cytomegalovirus infection. As for the study in general: Selection of CMV epitopes for the study included recently identified HLA-C-restricted and well-studied HLA-B-restricted ones. Public TCR beta signatures marked donors with CMV infection and the matching HLA.

Via MiXCR, TCRdb re-called the reads, giving one row per CDR3 protein. This table has some 940,000 distinct CDR3 sequences, less than 35% appearing once. This clonotype turned up a few times. What it binds is unknown. CDR1 SQVTM and CDR2 ANQGSEA come from the germline V gene. J lost 4 bases, V lost 3 bases, and 2 bases had no gene match. The CDR3 consists of 13 residues. Study-wide findings and caveats: Clonotypes of TCR beta that were HLA-C-restricted and CMV-specific dominated the ex vivo response. Individuals carrying CMV plus the relevant HLA were identified by cumulative frequency of public TCR beta families.

V is TRBV29-1 and J is TRBJ2-2; 7 bases are shared with TRBD2. The specimen comprised cultured CD8+ T cells from PBMCs, sampled from culture after CMV antigen stimulation. The sequence came from a human donor in good health (CMV status not recorded). Some clones in this sample may be carry-over from other donors' samples. CDR3 in amino acids: CSVDREATGELFF. CDR3 bases: TGCAGCGTTGATCGGGAGGCCACCGGGGAGCTGTTTTTT.